Presented here are 20 T cell receptor beta chains from one specimen sequenced in a study of T cell repertoires in cytomegalovirus infection. TCRdb re-called the reads with MiXCR, one entry per CDR3 protein. The sample shows a few hundred thousand distinct CDR3 sequences, about 20% of them seen only once. Their target antigens are unknown. The sample in question was cultured PBMCs, obtained from culture after CMV antigen stimulation. The receptors here all came from a human donor in good health (CMV status not recorded). Some clones in this sample may be carry-over from other donors' samples.

The V gene is TRBV12-3 or TRBV12-4, the J gene TRBJ2-7; no clear D. This CDR3 has 13 amino acids. V was cut by 5 bases and J by 1 base, with 9 bases left in between. CDR3 DNA sequence: TGTGCCAGCAGTCGTGGGGTGTCCTACGAGCAGTACTTC. This sequence encodes CASSRGVSYEQYF.

Comments on this clonotype: This sequence may be a read error, since a much larger clone differs from it by one base. The chain recombines TRBV7-6 with TRBJ2-3, with 7 bases lining up with TRBD2. The germline V gene has CDR1 SGHVS and CDR2 FNYEAQ. Trimming took 0 bases from V and 1 from J; bases not matched to a gene: 10. The CDR3 is made up of 18 amino acids. CDR3 DNA sequence: TGTGCCAGCAGCTTAGCCCCGGCCTTTGCGGGGGGCACAGATACGCAGTATTTT. Residues: CASSLAPAFAGGTDTQYF. Variable domain in full (rest from reference TRBV7-6 and TRBJ2-3): GAGVSQSPRYKVTKRGQDVALRCDPISGHVSLYWYRQALGQGPEFLTYFNYEAQQDKSGLPNDRFSAERPEGSISTLTIQRTEQRDSAMYRCASSLAPAFAGGTDTQYFGPGTRLTVL.

The J gene is TRBJ2-1, the V gene TRBV29-1, with D possibly matching TRBD2 (5 bases). The CDR3 sequence is 14 residues long. Looked up from germline, CDR1 is SQVTM and CDR2 is ANQGSEA. Trimming pared 4 bases from V and 4 bases from J, leaving 14 bases between. This chain's CDR3 is CSVGNGMSYNEQFF. The CDR3 nucleotides are TGCAGCGTTGGTAACGGGATGAGTTACAATGAGCAGTTCTTC.

This clonotype was seen only a few times. The chain uses TRBV5-5 and TRBJ2-3, with D unclear. The V end was cut by 3 bases, the J end by 0 bases, with 8 bases between. The CDR3 has 14 residues. Germline V gene data show CDR1 as SGHKS and CDR2 as YYEKEE (reference sequence). The CDR3 sequence is CASSWVPSTDTQYF. The CDR3 DNA sequence: TGTGCCAGCAGCTGGGTCCCTAGCACAGATACGCAGTATTTT.

The V and J genes are TRBV19 and TRBJ1-1; a possible D gene is TRBD1 (5 bases). Trimming pared 7 bases from V and 4 bases from J, leaving 19 bases between. The CDR3 sequence is 15 residues long. CDR1 and CDR2 from the germline V gene are LNHDA and SQIVND (reference sequence). CDR3 loop: CASTSGREPRTEAFF. The CDR3 nucleotides are TGTGCCAGTACAAGCGGCAGGGAGCCTCGCACTGAAGCTTTCTTT.

This clonotype was observed once. The rearrangement joins TRBV12-3 or TRBV12-4 to TRBJ1-1; 8 bases map to TRBD1. The CDR3 loop spans 15 amino acids. V lost 5 bases and J lost 5; bases outside the gene matches: 10. As DNA, the CDR3 is TGTGCCAGCAGTCTCCGATGGACAGGGCCGACTGAAGCTTTCTTT. Translation: CASSLRWTGPTEAFF.

The chain combines TRBV7-6 with TRBJ2-3; D is possibly TRBD2 (5 bases). The CDR3 extends over 15 amino acids. Trimming cost V 5 bases and J 4 bases, with 16 bases left between them. Per the germline V gene, CDR1 is SGHVS and CDR2 is FNYEAQ. The CDR3 is CASSPNFGGADTQYF. CDR3 coding DNA: TGTGCCAGCAGCCCCAACTTTGGAGGAGCAGATACGCAGTATTTT.

This clonotype was counted a few times. V gene TRBV28 combines with J gene TRBJ1-3; D ambiguous. V lost 6 bases and J lost 4, with 16 bases in between. The CDR3 is 15 amino acids. Germline values: CDR1 MDHEN, CDR2 SYDVKM. The CDR3 is CASSLLEHPGNTIYF. CDR3 nucleotides: TGTGCCAGCAGCCTCTTAGAGCATCCGGGAAACACCATATATTTT.

The rearrangement links TRBV5-6 to TRBJ2-5; D may match TRBD1 or TRBD2 (5 bases each). The CDR3 sequence is 15 residues long. Germline V gene lookup returns CDR1 SGHDT and CDR2 YYEEEE. The V and J ends lost 1 base and 2 bases respectively, with 12 bases between them. In DNA form, the CDR3 reads TGTGCCAGCAGCTTGTGGGGGTTTGAACAAGAGACCCAGTACTTC. Encoded protein: CASSLWGFEQETQYF.

The V and J genes are TRBV12-3 or TRBV12-4 and TRBJ2-5; 12 bases are a match to TRBD2. Trimming removed 5 bases from V and 1 base from J; junction bases left unmatched: 5. The CDR3 consists of 16 residues. The CDR3 protein is CASSLTSGRGQETQYF. CDR3 sequence (DNA): TGTGCCAGCAGTCTGACTAGCGGGAGAGGCCAAGAGACCCAGTACTTC.

The V call is TRBV6-2 or TRBV6-3, the J call TRBJ1-5; D gene uncertain. Per the germline V gene, CDR1 is MNHEY and CDR2 is SVGEGT. The CDR3 loop spans 15 amino acids. The germline V and J ends were trimmed by 2 bases and 1 base, with 9 bases remaining between them. CDR3 in amino acids: CASSYGRNSNQPQHF. The CDR3 region has the DNA TGTGCCAGCAGTTACGGCAGGAACAGCAATCAGCCCCAGCATTTT.

This clonotype was detected a few times. This rearrangement joins TRBV27 to TRBJ2-5, with TRBD2 matching 12 bases. V was pared by 5 bases and J by 2 bases, with 6 bases of the junction left unmatched. CDR1 and CDR2 from the germline V gene are MNHEY and SMNVEV (reference sequence). This CDR3 comprises 16 residues. CDR3 in amino acids: CASSPRTSGEQETQYF. CDR3 nucleotide sequence: TGTGCCAGCAGTCCCCGGACTAGCGGGGAACAAGAGACCCAGTACTTC.

This clonotype was picked up many times. This chain uses TRBV9 with TRBJ2-7, with D perhaps matching TRBD2 (5 bases). CDR1 is SGDLS, CDR2 YYNGEE, per germline. The CDR3 is 15 amino acids. The ends were cut back, 5 bases at V and 0 bases at J, with 15 bases in the middle. The CDR3: CASSVPGKCSYEQYV. Here the CDR3 DNA reads TGTGCCAGCAGTGTTCCCGGGAAGTGCTCCTACGAGCAGTACGTC.

The V call is TRBV25-1, the J call TRBJ2-3; 9 bases line up with TRBD2. The CDR3 covers 16 residues. V shed 3 bases, J shed 4 bases, and the junction held 8 bases outside the gene matches. Germline V gives CDR1 MGHDK, CDR2 SYGVNS. The CDR3 nucleotides are TGTGCCAGCAGTGATAGTCTAGCGGGACTGCCAGATACGCAGTATTTT. Protein sequence: CASSDSLAGLPDTQYF. Looking up the rest from reference TRBV25-1 and TRBJ2-3 gives the full variable domain: EADIYQTPRYLVIGTGKKITLECSQTMGHDKMYWYQQDPGMELHLIHYSYGVNSTEKGDLSSESTVSRIRTEHFPLTLESARPSHTSQYLCASSDSLAGLPDTQYFGPGTRLTVL.

CDR3 protein: CASTQGPGYTF. DNA of the CDR3: TGTGCCAGCACCCAAGGGCCCGGCTACACCTTC. V is TRBV6-2 or TRBV6-3 and J is TRBJ1-2; unclear D gene. Germline assignment: CDR1 MNHEY and CDR2 SVGEGT. V lost 7 bases to trimming and J lost 8 bases, with 11 bases between them. There are 11 residues in the CDR3.

Within the sample, this clonotype is medium-sized. V usage is TRBV12-3 or TRBV12-4 and J usage is TRBJ1-1; D uncertain. The CDR3 has 14 amino acids. Trimming took 8 bases from V and 0 from J, leaving 13 bases between them. CDR3 residues: CASEPKGMNTEAFF. The CDR3 nucleotides read TGTGCCAGCGAGCCTAAAGGAATGAACACTGAAGCTTTCTTT.

Only a few counts were recorded for this clonotype. The rearrangement links TRBV6-5 to TRBJ2-1, with D possibly TRBD2 on 5 matching bases. The V end lost 5 bases, the J end lost 2 bases, and 13 bases lay between the germline ends. Germline values: CDR1 MNHEY, CDR2 SVGAGI. The CDR3 totals 15 residues. CDR3 DNA: TGTGCCAGCAGTAAATTAGCGATCACCTACAATGAGCAGTTCTTC. It is translated as CASSKLAITYNEQFF.

This clonotype has a handful of counts. The gene calls are TRBV5-1 and TRBJ2-6, with unresolved D. This CDR3 spans 16 amino acids. Trimming removed 0 bases from V and 4 bases from J, with 11 bases in between. Germline CDR1 reads SGHRS; CDR2 reads YFSETQ. The CDR3 spells CASSLVSRPGANVLTF. In DNA form, the CDR3 reads TGCGCCAGCAGCTTGGTGTCCCGCCCCGGGGCCAACGTCCTGACTTTC.

To note about this clonotype: A much larger clone differs by one base, so this may be a read error. V usage is TRBV18 and J usage is TRBJ2-1; D unresolved. This CDR3 has 12 residues. CDR1 KGHSH and CDR2 LQKENI come from the germline V gene. With 8 bases removed from V and 0 bases from J, the gap between germline ends came to 5 bases. CDR3 residues: CASESSYNEQFF. The CDR3 DNA is TGTGCCAGCGAAAGCTCCTACAATGAGCAGTTCTTC.

This clonotype was seen many times. The gene calls are TRBV12-3 or TRBV12-4 and TRBJ1-2; 8 bases are shared with TRBD1. The J segment lost 1 base and the V segment lost 6 bases, leaving 7 bases of the junction unmatched. This CDR3 is built from 15 residues. The CDR3 loop reads CASSPWTGRNYGYTF. The CDR3 DNA is TGTGCCAGCAGCCCCTGGACAGGGCGTAACTATGGCTACACCTTC.